This TCR beta chain is drawn from a study of blood T cells in healthy people across ages. Overall study: Using template switching, researchers captured about one barcoded beta molecule for each two T cells.

Isolation per sample recovered at least 6 million PBMCs. A J-beta primer mix and a sample-barcoded 5' primer were used in a second PCR of about 6 to 12 cycles. Via MiXCR, TCRdb re-called the 5' RACE reads, giving one row per CDR3 protein. The sample has over 600,000 distinct CDR3 sequences, roughly three fifths seen once. V was pared by 4 bases and J by 7 bases, with 8 bases between. This CDR3 region has 11 residues. Germline values: CDR1 SQVTM, CDR2 ANQGSEA. The sequenced sample consisted of blood. The chain recombines TRBV29-1 with TRBJ2-1; D not certain. The origin of this receptor is a man aged 40-49 years in good health. CDR3 loop: CSVVLKNEQFF. The CDR3 DNA reads as TGCAGCGTTGTTCTGAAAAATGAGCAGTTCTTC.